Shown below are 24 T cell receptor beta chains from a single sample sequenced in a study of blood T cell repertoires in COVID-19. The data were produced by immunoSEQ multiplex PCR, yet TCRdb's version contains in-frame clones alone and is incomplete. This sample carries 150,000 to 200,000 clones, 85% to 90% of them seen once, and the ten largest clones take 10% to 13%. The material sequenced was peripheral blood. These receptor sequences come from a woman in her 70s with COVID-19, enrolled during active disease.

The CDR3 DNA sequence: TGTGCCAGCAGCTTAGGGACACATAACTACGAGCAGTACTTC. This gives the protein CASSLGTHNYEQYF. The V gene is TRBV7-8, the J gene TRBJ2-7, with a tentative D call TRBD1 (5 bases). The CDR3 is 14 amino acids. V was clipped by 1 base and J by 3 bases, with 10 bases between them. CDR1 and CDR2 from the germline V gene are SGHVS and FQNEAQ.

The J gene is TRBJ1-4, the V gene TRBV30; D is uncertain. V gave up 1 base and J gave up 7 bases, with 10 bases separating them. From germline, CDR1 is GTSNPN and CDR2 SVGIG (reference sequence). The CDR3 has 13 amino acids. In DNA, the CDR3 is TGTGCCTGGAGTGGACCCGAGGCTGAAAAACTGTTTTTT. Translation: CAWSGPEAEKLFF.

This sequence joins TRBV6-6 and TRBJ1-2; TRBD1 matches at 8 bases. The germline gives CDR1 MNHNY, CDR2 SVGAGI (reference sequence). The CDR3 is made up of 16 amino acids. The V and J ends lost 7 bases and 5 bases, in that order; junction bases with no gene match: 15. The CDR3 region has the DNA TGTGCCAGCACCAAAAATGACAGGGGAGGGAAATATGGCTACACCTTC. Amino acid sequence: CASTKNDRGGKYGYTF.

The chain recombines TRBV20-1 with TRBJ1-2; D unresolved. CDR1 DFQATT and CDR2 SNEGSKA come from the germline V gene (reference sequence). The V end lost 6 bases, the J end lost 6 bases, and 2 bases lay between the germline ends. This CDR3 spans 8 amino acids. DNA of the CDR3: TGCAGTGCCAATGGCTACACCTTC. Its translation: CSANGYTF.

This clone was counted ten times or more. The chain combines TRBV3-1 (or the pseudogene TRBV3-2) with TRBJ2-7, with 10 bases that match TRBD2. Losses at the gene ends were 5 bases for V and 4 bases for J; bases not matched to a gene: 8. CDR3 size: 15 residues. The germline V gene has CDR1 LGHDT and CDR2 YNNKEL (reference sequence). The CDR3 loop reads CASSARTSGGYEQYF. The DNA of the CDR3 is TGTGCCAGCAGCGCCCGGACTAGCGGAGGATACGAGCAGTACTTC.

The gene calls are TRBV30 and TRBJ1-4; D may be TRBD1 (5 bases). Germline CDR1 reads GTSNPN; CDR2 reads SVGIG (reference sequence). Trimming shortened V by 3 bases and J by 8 bases, and 16 bases separated the two germline ends. This CDR3 is 14 amino acids long. The CDR3 DNA follows: TGTGCCTGGAGACCCAGAGGGGCGGGAGAAAAACTGTTTTTT. Residues: CAWRPRGAGEKLFF.

The chain joins TRBV7-9 to TRBJ1-6, with 7 positions matching TRBD1. CDR1 and CDR2 from the germline V gene are SEHNR and FQNEAQ (reference sequence). The CDR3 loop spans 16 amino acids. V lost 5 bases, J lost 6 bases, and 10 bases stayed unmatched. The CDR3 reads CASSPRQGSGNSPLHF. The DNA for the CDR3 is TGTGCCAGCAGCCCGCGACAGGGTTCGGGTAATTCACCCCTCCACTTT.

This clone was seen only a few times. The gene calls are TRBV7-9 and TRBJ1-4; 7 bases map to TRBD1. With 4 bases clipped from V and 4 bases from J, the junction kept 6 bases outside the gene matches. The CDR3 has 15 residues. Germline CDR1 SEHNR, CDR2 FQNEAQ (reference sequence). The CDR3 region has the DNA TGTGCCAGCAGCTCCCCCAGGGGGATTAATGAAAAACTGTTTTTT. This sequence encodes CASSSPRGINEKLFF. The full variable domain, in which reference TRBV7-9 and TRBJ1-4 provide the parts outside the CDR3, is DTGVSQNPRHKITKRGQNVTFRCDPISEHNRLYWYRQTLGQGPEFLTYFQNEAQLEKSRLLSDRFSAERPKGSFSTLEIQRTEQGDSAMYLCASSSPRGINEKLFFGSGTQLSVL.

This clone was counted once. The DNA for the CDR3 is TGTGCCAGCAGTATCGGAGTGAACACTGAAGCTTTCTTT. Protein: CASSIGVNTEAFF. The V call is TRBV6-4, the J call TRBJ1-1; D call uncertain. Trimming left V 5 bases short and J 0 bases short, with 7 bases between. This CDR3 contains 13 residues. Germline V gene data show CDR1 as MRHNA and CDR2 as SNTAGT.

This chain uses TRBV5-4 with TRBJ2-3, with D perhaps TRBD2 (7 bases). With 7 bases removed from V and 4 bases from J, the gap between germline ends came to 22 bases. Germline-derived CDR1 and CDR2 are SGHNT and YYREEE (reference sequence). CDR3 size: 16 residues. The CDR3, as DNA: TGTGCCAGCGACTTTGGGGGAGGGGGGGCCCCAGATACGCAGTATTTT. Translation: CASDFGGGGAPDTQYF.

The chain carries TRBV2 and TRBJ2-7; D is possibly TRBD1 (5 bases). V lost 0 bases and J lost 3, with 6 bases in between. Germline CDR1 reads SNHLY; CDR2 reads FYNNEI. The CDR3 covers 13 residues. DNA of the CDR3: TGTGCCAGCAGTGAAGCAGACAGCTACGAGCAGTACTTC. Its translation: CASSEADSYEQYF. The full variable domain, with the rest looked up from reference TRBV2 and TRBJ2-7, is EPEVTQTPSHQVTQMGQEVILRCVPISNHLYFYWYRQILGQKVEFLVSFYNNEISEKSEIFDDQFSVERPDGSNFTLKIRSTKLEDSAMYFCASSEADSYEQYFGPGTRLTVT.

The J gene is TRBJ1-4, the V gene TRBV3-1 (or the pseudogene TRBV3-2), with 7 positions matching TRBD1. CDR1 LGHDT and CDR2 YNNKEL come from the germline V gene (reference sequence). Trimming removed 6 bases from V and 4 bases from J; junction bases left unmatched: 11. This CDR3 region has 16 residues. CDR3 protein: CASSRDRGTGNEKLFF. CDR3 sequence (DNA): TGTGCCAGCAGTCGGGACAGAGGCACAGGTAATGAAAAACTGTTTTTT.

J is TRBJ2-1 and V is TRBV7-3; the match to TRBD1 covers 8 bases. Germline CDR1 and CDR2: SGHTA and FQGTGA. V lost 5 bases, J lost 5 bases, and 8 bases stayed unmatched. CDR3 size: 15 residues. The CDR3 reads CASSKTGTGNNEQFF. The DNA of the CDR3 is TGTGCCAGCAGCAAAACAGGGACAGGTAACAATGAGCAGTTCTTC.

J is TRBJ1-2 and V is TRBV12-3 or TRBV12-4, with D unclear. Trimming took 3 bases from V and 1 from J, leaving 3 bases between them. There are 12 residues in the CDR3. The CDR3 region has the DNA TGTGCCAGCAGTTTCGTTAACTATGGCTACACCTTC. Translating it yields CASSFVNYGYTF.

The rearrangement uses TRBV30 and TRBJ1-5; TRBD1 aligns across 8 bases. Germline V gene data show CDR1 as GTSNPN and CDR2 as SVGIG (reference sequence). The CDR3 has 13 residues. V lost 4 bases to trimming and J lost 5 bases; unmatched junction nucleotides: 4. CDR3 region: CAWTDRADQPQHF. The CDR3 DNA is TGTGCCTGGACGGACAGGGCCGATCAGCCCCAGCATTTT.

The V and J genes are TRBV15 and TRBJ2-3, with D perhaps TRBD1 (6 bases). CDR1 and CDR2 from the germline V gene are LNHNV and YYDKDF (reference sequence). The V end was cut by 0 bases, the J end by 2 bases, with 12 bases between. The CDR3 contains 16 residues. The CDR3 region is CATSRDVGAATDTQYF. The CDR3 DNA reads as TGTGCCACCAGCAGAGATGTGGGGGCGGCCACAGATACGCAGTATTTT.

The V gene is TRBV5-1, the J gene TRBJ1-1; D remains ambiguous. The germline V and J ends were trimmed by 3 bases and 6 bases, with 18 bases remaining between them. Germline values: CDR1 SGHRS, CDR2 YFSETQ. CDR3 length equals 15 residues. This chain's CDR3 is CASSSSPRRVAEAFF. The DNA of the CDR3 is TGCGCCAGCAGCTCCTCCCCTCGGAGGGTCGCTGAAGCTTTCTTT. The full variable domain, rest sourced from reference TRBV5-1 and TRBJ1-1, is KAGVTQTPRYLIKTRGQQVTLSCSPISGHRSVSWYQQTPGQGLQFLFEYFSETQRNKGNFPGRFSGRQFSNSRSEMNVSTLELGDSALYLCASSSSPRRVAEAFFGQGTRLTVV.

This clone has a handful of counts. The chain employs TRBV29-1 and TRBJ2-1; TRBD1 matches at 10 bases. This CDR3 comprises 16 residues. Per the germline V gene, CDR1 is SQVTM and CDR2 is ANQGSEA. V shed 6 bases, J shed 7 bases, and the junction held 15 bases outside the gene matches. As DNA, the CDR3 is TGCAGCGTGTTGACATCTTCGGGACAGGGGACAAATGAGCAGTTCTTC. Protein sequence: CSVLTSSGQGTNEQFF.

This clone was seen only once. The chain joins TRBV19 to TRBJ1-3; 11 positions agree with TRBD1. Germline-derived CDR1 and CDR2 are LNHDA and SQIVND (reference sequence). CDR3 size: 18 residues. V was clipped by 3 bases and J by 0 bases; unmatched bases: 7. DNA for the CDR3: TGTGCCAGTAGTATTTGGACAGGGGGCGGCTTCTCTGGAAACACCATATATTTT. This gives the protein CASSIWTGGGFSGNTIYF.

The J gene is TRBJ1-2, the V gene TRBV18; 8 bases line up with TRBD1. Per the germline V gene, CDR1 is KGHSH and CDR2 is LQKENI. The CDR3 length is 13 residues. The trim removed 3 bases at V and 13 bases at J, leaving 10 bases unmatched. The CDR3 here is CASSPILDRGPTF. CDR3 nucleotide sequence: TGTGCCAGCTCACCGATCCTAGACAGGGGCCCCACCTTC.

The chain uses TRBV27 and TRBJ2-1; 7 bases match TRBD2. Germline-derived CDR1 and CDR2 are MNHEY and SMNVEV (reference sequence). The CDR3 totals 16 residues. V shed 4 bases, J shed 9 bases, and the junction held 15 bases outside the gene matches. The CDR3 loop reads CASSSSPRAGFSEQFF. As DNA, the CDR3 is TGTGCCAGCAGTTCATCCCCCCGAGCGGGGTTCTCTGAGCAGTTCTTC.

V gene TRBV6-5 combines with J gene TRBJ1-5; D not certain. The V and J ends lost 5 bases and 4 bases respectively, with 9 bases between them. The germline gives CDR1 MNHEY, CDR2 SVGAGI. This CDR3 region has 13 residues. The CDR3 nucleotides are TGTGCCAGCAGTATGGGAGTGAATCAGCCCCAGCATTTT. Translated: CASSMGVNQPQHF.

This clone occurred once. The J gene is TRBJ1-5, the V gene TRBV28, with D possibly being TRBD1 (6 bases). Trimming took off 5 bases at V and 6 bases at J, with 17 bases between the two ends. Per germline, CDR1 MDHEN and CDR2 SYDVKM. The CDR3 sequence is 15 residues long. As DNA, the CDR3 is TGTGCCAGCAGTCCTGCCGGGACACCAAGTCAGCCCCAGCATTTT. It encodes CASSPAGTPSQPQHF.

The rearrangement uses TRBV2 and TRBJ1-2, with TRBD1 identical over 7 bases. V lost 6 bases, J lost 8 bases, and 9 bases stayed unmatched. The CDR3 loop spans 13 amino acids. Per the germline V gene, CDR1 is SNHLY and CDR2 is FYNNEI. The CDR3 spells CASREAQTGGYTF. The CDR3 nucleotides read TGTGCCAGCAGGGAGGCTCAGACAGGGGGCTACACCTTC.